The 14 T cell receptor beta chains in this list originate from one sample, sequenced in a study of T cell clones after liver transplantation. Produced via immunoSEQ multiplex PCR; TCRdb's table is partial and in-frame only. The sample records about 80,000 clones, about 84% being singletons. Sequencing was performed on CD4+ T cells from blood, taken around 45 months after liver transplant. The receptors were sampled from a human patient who received a liver transplant. The graft donor may have given rise to some T cells.

V gene TRBV6-1 combines with J gene TRBJ1-3; 10 bases are a match to TRBD1. V lost 5 bases, J lost 4 bases, and 5 bases stayed unmatched. This CDR3 spans 15 amino acids. The germline CDR1 and CDR2 sequences are MNHNS and SASEGT. CDR3 in amino acids: CASSTGTGVGNTIYF. CDR3 nucleotides: TGTGCCAGCAGTACCGGGACAGGGGTCGGAAACACCATATATTTT.

The gene calls are TRBV12-1 and TRBJ2-3; TRBD2 is taken as the D call from the table, unchecked against the DNA. TRBV12-1 is a documented pseudogene. The CDR3 is made up of 17 amino acids. CDR3 sequence: CASSPRTSGKRTDTQYF. Written as DNA, the CDR3 is TGTGCCAGCAGCCCACGGACTAGCGGGAAACGCACAGATACGCAGTATTTT.

CDR3 sequence (DNA): TGTGCCAGCAGTATAGCGGGAGGAGCGTACAATGAGCAGTTCTTC. Amino acids: CASSIAGGAYNEQFF. V is TRBV6-1 and J is TRBJ2-1; 10 bases align to TRBD2. With V trimmed by 5 bases and J by 4 bases, 5 bases remained unmatched. In germline, CDR1 is MNHNS, CDR2 SASEGT. This CDR3 is built from 15 residues.

This rearrangement joins TRBV11-2 to TRBJ1-1; TRBD1 matches 7 bases. The germline gives CDR1 SGHAT, CDR2 FQNNGV. The J segment lost 1 base and the V segment lost 1 base, leaving 0 bases of the junction unmatched. The CDR3 is 14 residues long. This CDR3 is CASSLAGGNTEAFF. DNA of the CDR3: TGTGCCAGCAGCTTAGCAGGGGGGAACACTGAAGCTTTCTTT. Full variable domain (rest looked up from reference TRBV11-2 and TRBJ1-1): EAGVAQSPRYKIIEKRQSVAFWCNPISGHATLYWYQQILGQGPKLLIQFQNNGVVDDSQLPKDRFSAERLKGVDSTLKIQPAKLEDSAVYLCASSLAGGNTEAFFGQGTRLTVV.

The chain carries TRBV7-9 and TRBJ1-5, with 7 bases matching TRBD1. V lost 1 base, J lost 3 bases, and 3 bases stayed unmatched. This CDR3 is built from 15 residues. Germline V CDR1 and CDR2: SEHNR, FQNEAQ (reference sequence). In DNA, the CDR3 is TGTGCCAGCAGCTTAGGGGACAGCCTCAATCAGCCCCAGCATTTT. It translates to CASSLGDSLNQPQHF. Complete variable domain (other parts from reference TRBV7-9 and TRBJ1-5): DTGVSQNPRHKITKRGQNVTFRCDPISEHNRLYWYRQTLGQGPEFLTYFQNEAQLEKSRLLSDRFSAERPKGSFSTLEIQRTEQGDSAMYLCASSLGDSLNQPQHFGDGTRLSIL.

This clone has a single count. The chain combines TRBV19 with TRBJ1-2; D is unresolved. V was cut by 3 bases and J by 7 bases, with 9 bases left in between. The CDR3 is 12 residues long. From germline, CDR1 is LNHDA and CDR2 SQIVND (reference sequence). CDR3 protein: CASSIRATGYTF. CDR3 nucleotides: TGTGCCAGTAGTATTCGAGCAACTGGCTACACCTTC.

The V gene is TRBV19, the J gene TRBJ2-3, with 11 nucleotides matching TRBD2. The V segment lost 7 bases and the J segment 5 bases; nucleotides outside the gene matches: 8. This CDR3 comprises 15 residues. In germline, CDR1 is LNHDA, CDR2 SQIVND (reference sequence). The chain's CDR3 is CASTTTSGSGDTQYF. CDR3 in DNA: TGTGCCAGTACCACAACTAGCGGGAGTGGAGATACGCAGTATTTT.

The J gene is TRBJ2-7, the V gene TRBV5-7, with D unresolved. TRBV5-7 is filed as an ORF, its function uncertain. The CDR3 is 11 amino acids. Between the trimmed V and J ends, which lost 0 bases and 8 bases, there was a span of 6 bases. The CDR3 DNA sequence: TGTGCCAGCAGCTTGGGAGAGAAGCAGTACTTC. Translated, it gives CASSLGEKQYF.

V is TRBV7-9 and J is TRBJ2-7, with 8 bases fitting TRBD1. CDR1 and CDR2 (germline): SEHNR, FQNEAQ (reference sequence). J gave up 2 bases and V 8 bases, and 2 bases lay outside the gene matches. The CDR3 loop spans 12 amino acids. In DNA form, the CDR3 reads TGTGCCAGCGGGACAGGAGCCTACGAGCAGTACTTC. It specifies CASGTGAYEQYF.

J is TRBJ2-7 and V is TRBV5-1, with 8 bases aligning to TRBD1. Germline V gene data show CDR1 as SGHRS and CDR2 as YFSETQ. V was clipped by 5 bases and J by 4 bases; unmatched bases: 11. The CDR3 is 15 amino acids. The CDR3 is CASRWGQDTIYEQYF. CDR3 bases: TGCGCCAGCAGGTGGGGACAGGATACTATTTACGAGCAGTACTTC. The entire variable domain, with the rest obtained from reference TRBV5-1 and TRBJ2-7, is as follows: KAGVTQTPRYLIKTRGQQVTLSCSPISGHRSVSWYQQTPGQGLQFLFEYFSETQRNKGNFPGRFSGRQFSNSRSEMNVSTLELGDSALYLCASRWGQDTIYEQYFGPGTRLTVT.

The chain carries TRBV28 and TRBJ2-5; 10 bases align to TRBD2. The CDR3 spans 14 residues. Germline CDR1 is MDHEN and CDR2 is SYDVKM. J lost 2 bases, V lost 5 bases, and 2 bases had no gene match. The CDR3 DNA reads as TGTGCCAGCAGTGTGACTAGCGGGCAAGAGACCCAGTACTTC. This codes for CASSVTSGQETQYF.

The chain uses TRBV11-3 and TRBJ2-7; 10 bases line up with TRBD2. V was clipped by 2 bases and J by 3 bases; unmatched bases: 4. CDR3 size: 15 residues. Germline CDR1 and CDR2: SGHNT and YENEEA. This CDR3 is CASSLRSSGSYEQYF. The CDR3 region has the DNA TGTGCCAGCAGCTTAAGGTCTAGCGGGAGCTACGAGCAGTACTTC.

This clone was seen a handful of times. This chain links TRBV19 with TRBJ1-1, with 9 bases identical to TRBD1. V trimming: 4 bases; J trimming: 3 bases; junction bases outside the gene matches: 0. This CDR3 comprises 13 residues. Germline CDR1 reads LNHDA; CDR2 reads SQIVND (reference sequence). The CDR3 loop reads CASSRQGDTEAFF. Written as DNA, the CDR3 is TGTGCCAGTAGTAGACAGGGGGACACTGAAGCTTTCTTT.

The chain uses TRBV2 and TRBJ2-3; perhaps TRBD2 as D (6 bases). Looked up from germline, CDR1 is SNHLY and CDR2 is FYNNEI. Trimming left V 3 bases short and J 3 bases short, with 13 bases between. CDR3 length equals 15 residues. This CDR3 reads CASSDRYGGTDTQYF. CDR3 coding DNA: TGTGCCAGCAGTGATCGGTATGGGGGGACAGATACGCAGTATTTT.